This T cell receptor (beta chain) was identified in a study of T cells in Graves' hyperthyroidism and ophthalmopathy. Study context: Before treatment of any kind, peripheral blood was taken at initial diagnosis.

This clonotype was found many times. Using RNA transcripts as the source, TCR beta CDR3 regions were amplified. Primed by the HTBI set, a first-round RT-PCR was run on the TCR CDR3. Via MiXCR, TCRdb re-called the multiplex PCR reads, giving one row per CDR3 protein. The table includes 400,000 to 500,000 distinct CDR3 sequences, around 15% detected once. This CDR3 is 14 amino acids long. The germline V gene has CDR1 SGHTA and CDR2 FQGNSA. Trimming pared 0 bases from V and 6 bases from J, leaving 10 bases between. Sequences were obtained from blood. The receptor comes from a woman in her late teens or twenties with Graves' hyperthyroidism. The chain links TRBV7-2 to TRBJ2-3; no clear D. Here the CDR3 reads CASSLAPEADTQYF. In nucleotides, the CDR3 is TGTGCCAGCAGCTTAGCCCCAGAGGCCGATACGCAGTATTTT.